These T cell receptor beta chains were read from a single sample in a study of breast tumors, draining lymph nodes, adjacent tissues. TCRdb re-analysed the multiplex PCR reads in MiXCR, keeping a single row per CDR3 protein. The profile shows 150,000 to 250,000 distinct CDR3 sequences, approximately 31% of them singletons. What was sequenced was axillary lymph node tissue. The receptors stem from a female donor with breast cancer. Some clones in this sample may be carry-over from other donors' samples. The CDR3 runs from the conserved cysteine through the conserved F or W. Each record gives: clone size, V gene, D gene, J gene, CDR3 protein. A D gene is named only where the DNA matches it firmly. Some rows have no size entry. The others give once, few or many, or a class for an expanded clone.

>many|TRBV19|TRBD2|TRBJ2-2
CASSNTWGSGSSNTGELFF
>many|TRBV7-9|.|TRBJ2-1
CASRSDWGTTYNEQFF
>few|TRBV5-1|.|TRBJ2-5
CASSFTGEGWEAQYF
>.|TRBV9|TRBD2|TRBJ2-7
CASSARLAGGNEQYF
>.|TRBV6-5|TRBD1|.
CASSLRDRSLKQETQYF
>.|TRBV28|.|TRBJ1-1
CASSLYGTSNTEAFF
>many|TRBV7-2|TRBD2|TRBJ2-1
CASNKPGLGTYNEQFF
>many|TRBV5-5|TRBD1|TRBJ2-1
CASSPRDRSYNEQFF
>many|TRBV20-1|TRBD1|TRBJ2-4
CSASGTGTKNIQYF
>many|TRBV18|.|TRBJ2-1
CASSPSVAGVYNEQFF
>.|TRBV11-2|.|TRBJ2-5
CASGAARTATQYF
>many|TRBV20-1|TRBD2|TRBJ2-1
CSAPGTSGYNEQFF
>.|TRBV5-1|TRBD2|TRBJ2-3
CASSLGLAAYTDTQYF
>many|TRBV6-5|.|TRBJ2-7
CASSYTTGGGSSYEQYF
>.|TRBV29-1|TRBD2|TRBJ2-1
CSVRDYFYNEQFF
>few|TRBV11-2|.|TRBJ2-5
CASSLVVAPETQYF
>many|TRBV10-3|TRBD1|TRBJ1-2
CAISESTGGYLYGYTF
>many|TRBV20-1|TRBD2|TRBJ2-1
CSAPGTSGRSSYNEQFF
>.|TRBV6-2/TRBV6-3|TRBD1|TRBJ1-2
CASFKTGRGYGYTF
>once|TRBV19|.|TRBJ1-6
CASSTGTGFDNSPLHF
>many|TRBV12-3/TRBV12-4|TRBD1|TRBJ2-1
CASSPRTGGFDEQFF
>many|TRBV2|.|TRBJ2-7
CASSELTRPDEQYF
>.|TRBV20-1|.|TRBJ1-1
CSARDDIGPGWTEAFF
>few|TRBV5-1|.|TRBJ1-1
CASSTTTGANTEAFF
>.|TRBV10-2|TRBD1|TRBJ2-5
CASSTPGGSGTQYF
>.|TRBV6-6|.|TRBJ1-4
CASSPGSVDEKLFF
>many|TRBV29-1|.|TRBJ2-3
CSVQGGGRGTDTQYF
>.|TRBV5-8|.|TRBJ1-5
CASSLGGRLVAGEPQHF
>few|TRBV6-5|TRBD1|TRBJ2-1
CASSYYTGDNEQFF
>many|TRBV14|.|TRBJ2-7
CASSQDLGRGGSYEQYF
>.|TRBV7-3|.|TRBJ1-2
CASSFGGAADYGYTF
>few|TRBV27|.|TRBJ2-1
CASSFDHNNEQFF
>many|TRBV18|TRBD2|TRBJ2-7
CASSPRGGNSYEQYF
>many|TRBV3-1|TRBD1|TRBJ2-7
CASSQVDRGQYEQYF
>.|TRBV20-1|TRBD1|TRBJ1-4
CSARYRGLREKPFF
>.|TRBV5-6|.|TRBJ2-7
CASSLGEASYEQYF
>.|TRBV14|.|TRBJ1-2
CASSQWERGGGYTF
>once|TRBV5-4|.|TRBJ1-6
CASSLAFSPLHF
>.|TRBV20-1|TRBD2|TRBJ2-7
CSAGDLSGSPLEQYF
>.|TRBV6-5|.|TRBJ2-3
CASSHDPGLDTQYF
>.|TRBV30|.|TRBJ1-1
CAWSRQGRENTEAFF
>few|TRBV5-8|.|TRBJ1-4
CASLPGLPNEKLFF
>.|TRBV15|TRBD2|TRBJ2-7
CAISRDRLAGNEQYF
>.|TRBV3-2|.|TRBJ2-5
CASSHPGPQETQYF
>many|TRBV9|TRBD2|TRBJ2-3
CASSVSGRAPDTQYF
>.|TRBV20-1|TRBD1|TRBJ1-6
CSAQSSGGIGSPLHF
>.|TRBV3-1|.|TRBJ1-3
CASSHVRIRNTIYF
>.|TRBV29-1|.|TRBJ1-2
CSVGQWGNGYTF
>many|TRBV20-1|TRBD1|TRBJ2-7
CSAISDRGRNEQYF
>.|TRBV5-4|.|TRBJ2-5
CASSLTLQETQYF
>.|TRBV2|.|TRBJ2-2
CASRNRRTTTGELFF
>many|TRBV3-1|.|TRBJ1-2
CASSQLTRINYGYTF
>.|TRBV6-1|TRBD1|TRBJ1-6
CASEETGGSPLRF
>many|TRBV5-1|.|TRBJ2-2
CASSRTGPGTGELFF
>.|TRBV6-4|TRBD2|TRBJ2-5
CASRTSGRGETQYF
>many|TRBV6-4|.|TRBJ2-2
CASSPDLAGELFF
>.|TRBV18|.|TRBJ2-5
CASSLLVGGQETQYF
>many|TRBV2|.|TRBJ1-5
CASSPVGYNQPQHF
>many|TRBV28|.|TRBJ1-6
CATAHADLWNSPLHF
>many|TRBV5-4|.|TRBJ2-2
CASSPSGPGPGELFF